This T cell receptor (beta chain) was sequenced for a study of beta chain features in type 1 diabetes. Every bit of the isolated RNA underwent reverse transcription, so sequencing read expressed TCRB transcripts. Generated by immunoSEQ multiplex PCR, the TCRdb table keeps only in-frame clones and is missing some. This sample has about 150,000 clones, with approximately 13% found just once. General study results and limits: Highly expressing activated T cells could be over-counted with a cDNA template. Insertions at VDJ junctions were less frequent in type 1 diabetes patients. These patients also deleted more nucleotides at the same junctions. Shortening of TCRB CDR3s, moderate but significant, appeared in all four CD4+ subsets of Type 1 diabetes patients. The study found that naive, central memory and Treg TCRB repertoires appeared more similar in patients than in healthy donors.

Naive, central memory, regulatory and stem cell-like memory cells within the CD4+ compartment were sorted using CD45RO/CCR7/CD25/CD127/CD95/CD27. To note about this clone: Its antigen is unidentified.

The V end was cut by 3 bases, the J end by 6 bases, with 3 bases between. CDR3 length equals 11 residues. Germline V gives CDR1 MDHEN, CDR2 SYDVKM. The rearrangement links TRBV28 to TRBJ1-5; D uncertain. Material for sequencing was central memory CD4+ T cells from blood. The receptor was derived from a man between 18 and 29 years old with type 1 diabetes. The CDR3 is CASSLGQPQHF. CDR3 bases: TGTGCCAGCAGTTTGGGTCAGCCCCAGCATTTT.